Listed below are T cell receptor beta chains from one sample, sequenced in a study of monozygotic twins with inflammatory bowel disease. TCRdb reanalyzed the 5' RACE reads and collapses them to one entry per CDR3 protein, without DNA. Its table records around 450,000 distinct CDR3 sequences. The specimen sequenced was blood. These TCRs come from a human donor with ulcerative colitis or Crohn's disease, or a healthy co-twin of an affected twin (not recorded which). Each CDR3 is given with its conserved first and last residue.

len	v_gene	j_gene	CDR3aa
13	TRBV6-2/TRBV6-3	TRBJ1-1	CASRLRDTKEAFF
16	TRBV18	TRBJ2-2	CASSPAGPPTTGELFF
15	TRBV5-1	TRBJ2-1	CASSLDGTSRNGQFF
13	TRBV20-1	TRBJ1-2	CSARDLEGSGYTF
12	TRBV27	TRBJ1-4	CASSSVGEKLFF
16	TRBV12-3/TRBV12-4	TRBJ2-6	CASSRDSSSGANVLTF
16	TRBV27	TRBJ2-5	CASSPLASGGTKTQYF
14	TRBV5-6	TRBJ2-2	CATLIRGKAGELFF
14	TRBV7-2	TRBJ2-3	CASSPKAVTDTQYF
12	TRBV7-2	TRBJ2-2	CASSPQAGELFF
14	TRBV10-3	TRBJ2-3	CAIRTGVGTDTQYF
17	TRBV7-2	TRBJ1-3	CASSLMDPAHSGNTIYF
12	TRBV29-1	TRBJ2-3	CSGGGGTDTQYF
15	TRBV7-9	TRBJ1-1	CASSLVPTGVTEAFF
17	TRBV7-6	TRBJ2-6	CASSLGGGAAGANVLTF
15	TRBV12-3/TRBV12-4	TRBJ2-2	CASSPGTGYTGELFF
14	TRBV29-1	TRBJ2-3	CSVSPTSGTDTQYF
13	TRBV20-1	TRBJ1-5	CSASDRVSQPQHF
13	TRBV28	TRBJ2-1	CASSLTGVGEQFF
13	TRBV3-1	TRBJ1-1	CASRGQSVTEAFF
13	TRBV7-2	TRBJ1-5	CASSSQSNQPQHF
15	TRBV10-3	TRBJ2-1	CAISTGLAGEDEQFF
13	TRBV28	TRBJ1-1	CASCDRGQVEAFF
14	TRBV6-1	TRBJ2-7	CASSSGQRSYEQYF
13	TRBV29-1	TRBJ1-1	CSAIQGMVTEAFF
15	TRBV6-1	TRBJ1-3	CASSRQSSSGNTIYF
13	TRBV6-6	TRBJ2-2	CASSYLGSGELFF
12	TRBV29-1	TRBJ1-3	CSVVNPGNTIYF
14	TRBV5-1	TRBJ1-4	CASSLQGNGEKLFF
17	TRBV18	TRBJ2-7	CASSPLFPGTGSFEQYF
14	TRBV5-1	TRBJ2-2	CASKDRADTGELFF
14	TRBV9	TRBJ2-2	CASSGRLNTGELFF
15	TRBV5-1	TRBJ2-2	CASSLSSGNTGELFF